This entry lists 13 T cell receptor beta chains sequenced from one sample in a study of human T cells and chemical hapten exposure. TCRdb reprocessed the RACE reads with MiXCR, giving one entry per CDR3 protein. The profile shows approximately 370,000 distinct CDR3 sequences, about 5.4% of them singletons. Described time point: pre-sensitization, week 0. Treatment indicated: therapeutic diphenylcyclopropenone sensitization with weekly scalp DPC. This specimen was whole blood, taken in connection with sensitization to the hapten diphenylcyclopropenone (DPC). These receptors all stem from a woman aged 18-29 years with alopecia areata. Some clones in this sample may be carry-over from other donors' samples.

The chain couples TRBV20-1 to TRBJ1-2; maybe TRBD1 (6 bases). This CDR3 spans 14 amino acids. V lost 1 base and J lost 1, with 10 bases in between. Germline values: CDR1 DFQATT, CDR2 SNEGSKA (reference sequence). CDR3 amino acids: CSARGRGYNYGYTF. The CDR3 coding sequence is TGCAGTGCTAGAGGCAGGGGTTATAACTATGGCTACACCTTC.

This chain connects TRBV6-5 to TRBJ2-7; 9 positions match TRBD1. Germline V lookup: CDR1 MNHEY, CDR2 SVGAGI. There are 15 residues in the CDR3. The J segment lost 5 bases and the V segment lost 4 bases, leaving 9 bases of the junction unmatched. CDR3 amino acids: CASSSPGQGEDEQYF. The CDR3 DNA is TGTGCCAGCAGTTCCCCGGGACAGGGAGAAGACGAGCAGTACTTC.

This clonotype has more than one count but fewer than ten. This sequence joins TRBV7-2 and TRBJ1-4; possibly TRBD1 for D (6 bases). Trimming cost V 3 bases and J 4 bases, with 12 bases left between them. The germline V gene has CDR1 SGHTA and CDR2 FQGNSA. This CDR3 region has 15 residues. In nucleotides, the CDR3 is TGTGCCAGCAGCTTGGTGACAGGCGTTAATGAAAAACTGTTTTTT. Translating it yields CASSLVTGVNEKLFF.

The chain recombines TRBV5-1 with TRBJ2-1; TRBD2 matches 7 bases. After removal of 4 bases from V and 8 bases from J, the junction contained 3 bases not matched to a gene. Germline-derived CDR1 and CDR2 are SGHRS and YFSETQ. The CDR3 loop spans 12 amino acids. The CDR3 sequence: CASSIGRDEQFF. For the CDR3, the DNA is TGCGCCAGCAGCATTGGGAGGGATGAGCAGTTCTTC.

This clonotype has a count of ten or more. The genes are TRBV10-3 and TRBJ1-2; D is possibly TRBD1 (6 bases). Trimming left V 3 bases short and J 2 bases short, with 19 bases between. Germline V gene data show CDR1 as ENHRY and CDR2 as SYGVKD. The CDR3 extends over 17 amino acids. As DNA, the CDR3 is TGTGCCATCAGTGAACGCGAAACCGGGACACCCAACTATGGCTACACCTTC. As protein: CAISERETGTPNYGYTF.

The sample holds many counts of this clonotype. CDR3 region: CASSSLTSGGAGKFF. In nucleotides, the CDR3 is TGTGCCAGCAGTAGTCTGACTAGCGGGGGGGCCGGCAAGTTCTTC. The chain links TRBV6-2 or TRBV6-3 to TRBJ2-1; 14 bases line up with TRBD2. J was trimmed by 14 bases and V by 5 bases; bases with no gene match: 11. This CDR3 comprises 15 residues. Germline CDR1 MNHEY, CDR2 SVGEGT.

This clonotype was seen ten or more times. The V gene is TRBV6-2 or TRBV6-3, the J gene TRBJ2-1; D may match TRBD1 or TRBD2 (6 bases each). V dropped 2 bases and J dropped 6 bases, with 8 bases sitting between them. The CDR3 spans 13 residues. From germline, CDR1 is MNHEY and CDR2 SVGEGT. The CDR3 reads CASSYGGGNEQFF. In DNA, the CDR3 is TGTGCCAGCAGTTACGGAGGGGGCAATGAGCAGTTCTTC.

CDR3 nucleotides: TGCGCCAGCAGCCTTGGATTTGACCATTCACCCCTCCACTTT. It encodes CASSLGFDHSPLHF. This sequence joins TRBV5-1 and TRBJ1-6; no reliable D call. CDR3 length: 14 residues. The germline V gene has CDR1 SGHRS and CDR2 YFSETQ. Trimming removed 4 bases from V and 8 bases from J, with 13 bases in between.

The CDR3 bases are TGTGCCAGCAGTTGGCCGACAGGGACCTGCAATCAGCCCCAGCATTTT. Protein sequence: CASSWPTGTCNQPQHF. The genes are TRBV6-9 and TRBJ1-5; 7 bases are a match to TRBD1. CDR1 is MNHGY, CDR2 SVAAGI, per germline. This CDR3 is built from 16 residues. J gave up 2 bases and V 4 bases, and 8 bases lay outside the gene matches.

This chain links TRBV5-5 with TRBJ2-3; the D gene is possibly TRBD2 (6 bases). Deletions cut 3 bases from V and 3 bases from J, with 14 bases between. Germline V gives CDR1 SGHKS, CDR2 YYEKEE (reference sequence). There are 15 residues in the CDR3. The CDR3 spells CASSSWRARTDTQYF. Written as DNA, the CDR3 is TGTGCCAGCAGCTCATGGAGGGCCAGGACAGATACGCAGTATTTT.

In regard to this clonotype: At one of its ends the junction is not consistent with the germline gene, which may arise from a read error. The CDR3 sequence: CASSQDLDTVKIYGCTF. The CDR3 DNA sequence: TGCGCCAGCAGCCAAGATCTCGACACGGTCAAGATTTATGGCTGCACCTTC. The rearrangement joins TRBV4-3 to TRBJ1-2; D is unresolved. The CDR3 spans 17 residues. CDR1 and CDR2 from the germline V gene are LGHNA and YSLEER.

The sample holds a few counts of this clonotype. The chain uses TRBV6-2 or TRBV6-3 and TRBJ2-7; tentatively, D is TRBD1 (6 bases). Looked up from germline, CDR1 is MNHEY and CDR2 is SVGEGT. V was shortened by 5 bases and J by 7 bases, with 15 bases between the two germline ends. This CDR3 has 13 amino acids. CDR3 bases: TGTGCCAGCAGTGACTTAGGGACACGGGAGCAGTACTTC. The encoded protein is CASSDLGTREQYF.

This clonotype was seen repeatedly, ten times or more. This sequence joins TRBV9 and TRBJ1-5; D unclear. V was pared by 0 bases and J by 4 bases, with 11 bases between. This CDR3 has 15 residues. The germline V gene has CDR1 SGDLS and CDR2 YYNGEE. CDR3 nucleotide sequence: TGTGCCAGCAGCGTAGATCTGGCGGTTAATCAGCCCCAGCATTTT. It specifies CASSVDLAVNQPQHF.